The rows below give T cell receptor beta chains drawn from one sample of a study of shared clonotypes between healthy human individuals. Clones were sequenced by immunoSEQ multiplex PCR, and TCRdb holds only the in-frame ones, with some missing. The sample contains hundreds of thousands of clones, roughly 79% of which appear only once. The source material was PBMCs. All receptors come from a woman between 35 and 50 years old in good health. Some clones in this sample may be carry-over from other donors' samples. Each CDR3 is given with its conserved first and last residue. A D gene is named only where the DNA matches it firmly. Only some rows state a clone size, as once, few, many or a class for expanded clones.

V gene: TRBV4-1
clone size: .
CDR3 length: 13
J gene: TRBJ2-7
D gene: .
CDR3 DNA: TGCGCCAGCAGCCTTGGACCTACTGACGAGCAGTACTTC
CDR3 protein: CASSLGPTDEQYF

V gene: TRBV10-2
clone size: .
CDR3 length: 11
J gene: TRBJ2-7
D gene: .
CDR3 DNA: TGCGCCAGCAGAGACGACAACGCCCAGGACTTC
CDR3 protein: CASRDDNAQDF

V gene: TRBV18
clone size: .
CDR3 length: 14
J gene: TRBJ2-7
D gene: .
CDR3 DNA: TGTGCCAGCTCCCCTACCGGGGACATCAAGCAGCAGTACTTC
CDR3 protein: CASSPTGDIKQQYF

V gene: TRBV6-6
clone size: .
CDR3 length: 13
J gene: TRBJ2-7
D gene: .
CDR3 DNA: TGTGCCAGCAGTTACCGAGGAGGCTACGAGCAGTACTTC
CDR3 protein: CASSYRGGYEQYF

V gene: TRBV25-1
clone size: many
CDR3 length: 16
J gene: TRBJ1-4
D gene: .
CDR3 DNA: TGTGCCAGCAGTGAATCAGCGGGACGCCCCAATGAAAAACTGTTTTTT
CDR3 protein: CASSESAGRPNEKLFF

V gene: TRBV7-3
clone size: .
CDR3 length: 13
J gene: TRBJ2-5
D gene: TRBD1
CDR3 DNA: TGTGCCAGCAGCCCAGGGGGCGGGGAGACCCAGTACTTC
CDR3 protein: CASSPGGGETQYF

V gene: TRBV7-3
clone size: .
CDR3 length: 16
J gene: TRBJ2-1
D gene: TRBD2
CDR3 DNA: TGTGCCAGCAGCCCTTCCGCGGGAGGGCCGGTCAATGAGCAGTTCTTC
CDR3 protein: CASSPSAGGPVNEQFF

V gene: TRBV6-5
clone size: .
CDR3 length: 15
J gene: TRBJ2-1
D gene: .
CDR3 DNA: TGTGCCAGCAGTTACAAAGCCCCGGCGGGCAATGAGCAGTTCTTC
CDR3 protein: CASSYKAPAGNEQFF

V gene: TRBV7-9
clone size: .
CDR3 length: 15
J gene: TRBJ1-2
D gene: TRBD1
CDR3 DNA: TGTGCCAGCAGCGAGGACAGGGCTGCGGTACAGGGCTACACCTTC
CDR3 protein: CASSEDRAAVQGYTF

V gene: TRBV2
clone size: .
CDR3 length: 16
J gene: TRBJ2-3
D gene: TRBD1
CDR3 DNA: TGTGCCAGCACTGGACAGGGCAATCGAGGCACAGATACGCAGTATTTT
CDR3 protein: CASTGQGNRGTDTQYF

V gene: TRBV4-1
clone size: .
CDR3 length: 18
J gene: TRBJ2-7
D gene: TRBD2
CDR3 DNA: TGCGCCAGCAGCCAAGATGCAGTCCTAGCGGGGAACTCCTACGAGCAGTACTTC
CDR3 protein: CASSQDAVLAGNSYEQYF

V gene: TRBV28
clone size: .
CDR3 length: 13
J gene: TRBJ2-1
D gene: .
CDR3 DNA: TGTGCCAGCAGCCTCCCCAACTGGAATGAGCAGTTCTTC
CDR3 protein: CASSLPNWNEQFF

V gene: TRBV9
clone size: few
CDR3 length: 16
J gene: TRBJ2-7
D gene: .
CDR3 DNA: TGTGCCAGCAGCCCCCGAGGAGGGGACAGCTCCTACGAGCAGTACTTC
CDR3 protein: CASSPRGGDSSYEQYF

V gene: TRBV7-9
clone size: .
CDR3 length: 16
J gene: TRBJ2-1
D gene: TRBD2
CDR3 DNA: TGTGCCAGCAGCTTAGCGCGGGCTAGCGGACACAATGAGCAGTTCTTC
CDR3 protein: CASSLARASGHNEQFF

V gene: TRBV23-1
clone size: .
CDR3 length: 15
J gene: TRBJ2-5
D gene: .
CDR3 DNA: TGCGCCAGCAGTCAATTTGACGGAGGCAGGGAGACCCAGTACTTC
CDR3 protein: CASSQFDGGRETQYF

V gene: TRBV20-1
clone size: .
CDR3 length: 11
J gene: TRBJ2-7
D gene: .
CDR3 DNA: TGCAGTGCTGGGCGGAGCTACGAGCAGTACTTC
CDR3 protein: CSAGRSYEQYF

V gene: TRBV30
clone size: .
CDR3 length: 14
J gene: TRBJ2-5
D gene: TRBD1
CDR3 DNA: TGTGCCTGGAGTAAGGGACAGTTCCAAGAGACCCAGTACTTC
CDR3 protein: CAWSKGQFQETQYF

V gene: TRBV2
clone size: once
CDR3 length: 21
J gene: TRBJ2-5
D gene: TRBD2
CDR3 DNA: TGTGCCAGCAGCCGTAGAAGAAGGTCGGGTCTAGCGGGAGAATCTGGAGAGACCCAGTACTTC
CDR3 protein: CASSRRRRSGLAGESGETQYF

V gene: TRBV11-3
clone size: .
CDR3 length: 15
J gene: TRBJ2-7
D gene: TRBD1
CDR3 DNA: TGTGCCAGCAGCCCGGGACAGGGAAGCTCCTACGAGCAGTACTTC
CDR3 protein: CASSPGQGSSYEQYF

V gene: TRBV21-1
clone size: .
CDR3 length: 15
J gene: TRBJ2-3
D gene: .
CDR3 DNA: TGTGCCAGCAGCAAAGAAACGGAAGGCACAGATACGCAGTATTTT
CDR3 protein: CASSKETEGTDTQYF

V gene: TRBV11-3
clone size: once
CDR3 length: 14
J gene: TRBJ2-1
D gene: .
CDR3 DNA: TGTGCCAGCAGCTTAGGGGGGACTTCTAATGAGCAGTTCTTC
CDR3 protein: CASSLGGTSNEQFF

V gene: TRBV7-3
clone size: few
CDR3 length: 14
J gene: TRBJ2-5
D gene: TRBD2
CDR3 DNA: TGTGCCAGCAGCCCGGGACTAGCGGGGGAGACCCAGTACTTC
CDR3 protein: CASSPGLAGETQYF

V gene: TRBV29-1
clone size: .
CDR3 length: 14
J gene: TRBJ2-1
D gene: .
CDR3 DNA: TGCAGCGTTGACCCGGCAGTGGATCGGAATGAGCAGTTCTTC
CDR3 protein: CSVDPAVDRNEQFF

V gene: TRBV27
clone size: .
CDR3 length: 17
J gene: TRBJ2-1
D gene: TRBD2
CDR3 DNA: TGTGCCAGCATCAAAGAGGCTAGCGGGAGATCTTACAATGAGCAGTTCTTC
CDR3 protein: CASIKEASGRSYNEQFF

V gene: TRBV10-2
clone size: .
CDR3 length: 14
J gene: TRBJ2-1
D gene: TRBD2
CDR3 DNA: TGCGCCAGCGCCCGGACTAGCGGTTACAATGAGCAGTTCTTC
CDR3 protein: CASARTSGYNEQFF